The TCR beta chain described here comes from a study of blood T cell repertoires in COVID-19 (dated by TCRdb to the early 2020s). For context, the study as a whole: Collaborator samples came from the United States, Italy and Spain and covered acute and convalescent phases of COVID-19. The material from the prospective study consisted of cDNA or gDNA derived from T cells, B-cell-depleted T cells, or PBMCs. Deeply sampled blood TCRbeta repertoires from subjects exposed to, actively infected with, or recovered from COVID-19 were included in the dataset. The repertoires were made available in a free public database intended to serve as a resource for research on the immune response to SARS-CoV-2. The samples were drawn from the first 160 participants of the ongoing ImmuneRACE study and from over 950 subjects provided by 6 global collaborators. Sample metadata almost always included a de-identified subject ID, COVID-19 status, age in years and sex. Where HLA class I and class II types were available, the types were taken from metadata supplied by the sample provider, not from assay-based typing. Study-wide findings and limitations: The quantity of clinical and demographic metadata differed by source and by participant and was supplied without curation.

TCRbeta CDR3 regions were amplified from genomic DNA by means of the immunoSEQ Assay, a bias-controlled multiplex PCR. On the study's bioinformatics: Within the assay, amplification of reference gene primers was used to estimate how many nucleated cells each sample contained. Sequence reads were collapsed and filtered to measure the absolute abundance of every unique TCRbeta CDR3 rearrangement. For each sample, productive Simpson clonality was calculated as the square root of Simpson's diversity index over productive rearrangements. TCRdb holds this immuneACCESS table with in-frame rearrangements only. Some clones are missing; in checked studies, unresolved V genes explain under half, and the rest has no known cause. V and J calls and clone size are those listed in that table; D and trimming were worked out from the DNA. For this sample the table gives 200,000 to 300,000 clones, of which around 84% were detected only once. The ten largest make up 4.2% of the sample.

The collaborating institutions used their own protocols to collect whole blood in K2EDTA tubes. For TCRbeta analysis, collaborators shipped samples as frozen whole blood, isolated PBMCs, or DNA extracted from either of those sample types. In the case of this clone: It has no known antigen specificity. The input lacks base qualities; no much larger clone sits a single base away.

The CDR3 sequence holds 15 residues, the cysteine and phenylalanine included. Left in the record is the CDR3 DNA by itself, 45 bases read in frame from the first base. V and J lose 5 bases and 4 bases, and a span of 17 bases separates them. CDR1 and CDR2, looked up from the germline V gene, are MGHRA and YSYEKL. The sample was peripheral blood. This sequence originates from a man aged 60-69 years with acute or convalescent COVID-19. The sequence links TRBV4-1 to TRBJ2-5, with a weak D call of TRBD2 (5 bases match). Here is the DNA: TGCGCCAGCAGCACAACGGGGATAGCCCGAGAGACCCAGTACTTC. This yields the protein CASSTTGIARETQYF.